This TCR beta chain was sequenced for a study of blood T cell repertoires in COVID-19. In the original workflow: Estimation of nucleated cell counts relied on the amplification of reference gene primers. Only in-frame clones appear in the TCRdb table, and some are missing; sequencing was by immunoSEQ multiplex PCR. V and J calls and clone size are those listed in that table; D and trimming were worked out from the DNA. The table lists 150,000 to 200,000 clones, around 85% of them singletons. The V end lost 2 bases, the J end lost 3 bases, and 11 bases lay between the germline ends. The CDR3 sequence is 15 residues long. Germline CDR1 reads MNHNS; CDR2 reads SASEGT.

Source material: peripheral blood. This receptor was obtained from a human donor with acute or convalescent COVID-19. The donor label of this sample is uncertain. The rearrangement joins TRBV6-1 to TRBJ1-3; D may be TRBD1 (6 bases). For the CDR3, the DNA is TGTGCCAGCAGTGAACCAGGGGCTGATGGAAACACCATATATTTT. Its translation is CASSEPGADGNTIYF.